This T cell receptor beta chain emerged from a study of T-cell reconstitution after alpha-beta-depleted transplantation in children. Remarks on this clonotype: What it recognizes is unknown.

Overall study results and limits: Newly produced T cells mostly accounted for T-cell counts and diversity one year post-transplant.

Preparing the TCRbeta library involved the use of unique molecular identifiers. TCRdb reanalysed the PCR reads using MiXCR and keeps one entry per CDR3 protein. The data hold a few hundred thousand distinct CDR3 sequences, with over 20% observed a single time. The CDR3 has 15 residues. J was trimmed by 6 bases and V by 4 bases; bases with no gene match: 7. CDR1 is KGHSH and CDR2 is LQKENI in the germline V gene. Here the sequenced sample was PBMCs, taken before TCRalphabeta/CD19-depleted stem cell transplant. V usage is TRBV18 and J usage is TRBJ2-1, with 9 bases matching TRBD1. This receptor was obtained from a boy less than two years old with Wiskott-Aldrich syndrome, due to receive a stem cell transplant. The chain's CDR3 is CASSLGTGIVNEQFF. The CDR3 nucleotides read TGTGCCAGCTCACTAGGGACAGGGATAGTCAATGAGCAGTTCTTC.